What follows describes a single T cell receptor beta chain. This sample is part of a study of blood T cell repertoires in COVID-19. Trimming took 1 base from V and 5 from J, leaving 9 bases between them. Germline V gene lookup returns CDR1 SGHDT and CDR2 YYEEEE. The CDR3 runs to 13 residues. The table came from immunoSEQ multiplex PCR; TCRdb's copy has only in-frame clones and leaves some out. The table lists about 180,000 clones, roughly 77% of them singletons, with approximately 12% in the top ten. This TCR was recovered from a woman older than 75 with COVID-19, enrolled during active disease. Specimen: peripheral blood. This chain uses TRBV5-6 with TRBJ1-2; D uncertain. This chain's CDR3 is CASSLYDKYGYTF. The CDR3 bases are TGTGCCAGCAGCTTGTACGACAAGTATGGCTACACCTTC. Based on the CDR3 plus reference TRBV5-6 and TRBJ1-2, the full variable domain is DAGVTQSPTHLIKTRGQQVTLRCSPKSGHDTVSWYQQALGQGPQFIFQYYEEEERQRGNFPDRFSGHQFPNYSSELNVNALLLGDSALYLCASSLYDKYGYTFGSGTRLTVV.